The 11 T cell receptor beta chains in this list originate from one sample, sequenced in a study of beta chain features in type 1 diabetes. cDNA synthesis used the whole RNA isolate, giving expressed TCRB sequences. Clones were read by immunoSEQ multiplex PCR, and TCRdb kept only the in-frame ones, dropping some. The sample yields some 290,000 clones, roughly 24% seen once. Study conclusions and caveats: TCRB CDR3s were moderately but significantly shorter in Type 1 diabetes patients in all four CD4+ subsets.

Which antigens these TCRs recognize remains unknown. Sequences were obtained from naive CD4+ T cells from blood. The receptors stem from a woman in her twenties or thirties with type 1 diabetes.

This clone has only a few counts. CDR3 protein: CASSGEGRYNEQFF. Here the CDR3 DNA reads TGTGCCAGCAGTGGGGAGGGCAGATACAATGAGCAGTTCTTC. V and J are TRBV28 and TRBJ2-1; TRBD2 matches at 7 bases. V gave up 5 bases and J gave up 4 bases; unmatched junction bases: 5. Looked up from germline, CDR1 is MDHEN and CDR2 is SYDVKM. This CDR3 comprises 14 residues.

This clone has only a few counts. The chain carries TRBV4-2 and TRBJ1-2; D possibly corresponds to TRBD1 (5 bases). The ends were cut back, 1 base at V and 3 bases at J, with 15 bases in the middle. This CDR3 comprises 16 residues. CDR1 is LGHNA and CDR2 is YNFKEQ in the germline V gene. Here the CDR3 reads CASSQAGQGLDYGYTF. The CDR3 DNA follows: TGTGCCAGCAGCCAAGCGGGTCAGGGTTTAGACTATGGCTACACCTTC.

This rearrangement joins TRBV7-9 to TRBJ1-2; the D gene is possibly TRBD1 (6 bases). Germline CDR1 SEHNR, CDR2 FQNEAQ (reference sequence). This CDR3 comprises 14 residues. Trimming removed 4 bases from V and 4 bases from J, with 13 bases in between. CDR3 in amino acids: CASSSGPRGYGYTF. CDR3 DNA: TGTGCCAGCAGCTCCGGGCCCAGGGGCTATGGCTACACCTTC.

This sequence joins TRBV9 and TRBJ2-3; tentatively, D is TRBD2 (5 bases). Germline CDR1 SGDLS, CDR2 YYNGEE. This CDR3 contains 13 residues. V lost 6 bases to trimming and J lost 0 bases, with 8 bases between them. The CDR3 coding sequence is TGTGCCAGCACGGGCGGGAGCACAGATACGCAGTATTTT. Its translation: CASTGGSTDTQYF.

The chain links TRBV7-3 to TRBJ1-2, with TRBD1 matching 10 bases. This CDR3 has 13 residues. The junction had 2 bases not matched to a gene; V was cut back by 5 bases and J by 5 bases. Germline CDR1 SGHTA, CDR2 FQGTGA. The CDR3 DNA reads TGTGCCAGCAGCGGACAGGGGGGTTATGGCTACACCTTC. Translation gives CASSGQGGYGYTF.

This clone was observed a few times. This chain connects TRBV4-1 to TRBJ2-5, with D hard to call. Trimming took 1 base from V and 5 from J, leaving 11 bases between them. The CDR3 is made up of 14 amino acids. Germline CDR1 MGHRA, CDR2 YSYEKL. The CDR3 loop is CASSQVLVRETQYF. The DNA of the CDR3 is TGCGCCAGCAGCCAAGTTTTGGTTCGGGAGACCCAGTACTTC.

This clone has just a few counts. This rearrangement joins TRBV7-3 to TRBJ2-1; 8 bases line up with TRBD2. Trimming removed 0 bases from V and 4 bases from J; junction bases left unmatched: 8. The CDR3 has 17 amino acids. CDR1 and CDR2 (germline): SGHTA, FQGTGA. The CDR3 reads CASSLTGSGRGYNEQFF. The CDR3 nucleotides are TGTGCCAGCAGCTTAACTGGGAGCGGGAGAGGGTACAATGAGCAGTTCTTC.

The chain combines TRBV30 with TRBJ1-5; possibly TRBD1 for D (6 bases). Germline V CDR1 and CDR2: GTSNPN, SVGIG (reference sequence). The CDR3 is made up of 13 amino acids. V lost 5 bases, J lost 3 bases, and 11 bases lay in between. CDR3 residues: CAWRSGVNQPQHF. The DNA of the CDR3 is TGTGCCTGGCGTTCAGGGGTCAATCAGCCCCAGCATTTT. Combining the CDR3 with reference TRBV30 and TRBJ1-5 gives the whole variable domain SQTIHQWPATLVQPVGSPLSLECTVEGTSNPNLYWYRQAAGRGLQLLFYSVGIGQISSEVPQNLSASRPQDRQFILSSKKLLLSDSGFYLCAWRSGVNQPQHFGDGTRLSIL.

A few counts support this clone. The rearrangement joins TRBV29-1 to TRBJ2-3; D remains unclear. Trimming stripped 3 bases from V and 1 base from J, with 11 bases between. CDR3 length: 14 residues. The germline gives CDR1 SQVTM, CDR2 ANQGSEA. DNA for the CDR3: TGCAGCGTTGATGCAACACCTGGCACAGATACGCAGTATTTT. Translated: CSVDATPGTDTQYF.

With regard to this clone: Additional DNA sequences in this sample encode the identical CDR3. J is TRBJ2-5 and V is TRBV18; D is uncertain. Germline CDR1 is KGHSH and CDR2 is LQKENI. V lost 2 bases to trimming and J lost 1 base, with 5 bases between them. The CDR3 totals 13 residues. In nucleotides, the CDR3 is TGTGCCAGCTCACCAGGCAGCCAAGAGACCCAGTACTTC. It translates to CASSPGSQETQYF.

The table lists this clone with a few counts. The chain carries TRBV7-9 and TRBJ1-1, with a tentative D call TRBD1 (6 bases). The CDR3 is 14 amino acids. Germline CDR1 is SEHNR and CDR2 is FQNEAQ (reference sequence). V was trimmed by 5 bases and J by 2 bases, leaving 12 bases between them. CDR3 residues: CASSPLDSNTEAFF. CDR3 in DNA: TGTGCCAGCAGCCCCCTGGACAGTAACACTGAAGCTTTCTTT.